These 15 T cell receptor beta chains originate from one sample sequenced in a study of long-term antiretroviral therapy in people with HIV. It was version v3.0 of the immunoSEQ assay that was run at survey level. TCRdb's copy holds only in-frame clones and misses some; the assay was immunoSEQ multiplex PCR. The profile shows approximately 25,000 clones, 65% to 90% of them singletons. This material consisted of unsorted PBMCs, taken 1.2 years after starting antiretroviral therapy. The source of these receptors is a middle-aged man with HIV.

The chain is built from TRBV7-3 and TRBJ2-2; weak D call: TRBD2 (6 bases). V was trimmed by 5 bases and J by 5 bases, leaving 15 bases between them. Germline CDR1 and CDR2: SGHTA and FQGTGA. The CDR3 spans 15 residues. In nucleotides, the CDR3 is TGTGCCAGCAGCGAAACCCCGCGGGGAACCGGGGAGCTGTTTTTT. Its translation is CASSETPRGTGELFF.

This chain connects TRBV5-6 to TRBJ1-3; TRBD1 aligns across 9 bases. V trimming: 4 bases; J trimming: 13 bases; junction bases outside the gene matches: 6. This CDR3 has 12 residues. Germline loops: CDR1 SGHDT, CDR2 YYEEEE. The CDR3 loop reads CASSPGTGKIYF. DNA of the CDR3: TGTGCCAGCAGCCCTGGGACAGGGAAAATATATTTT.

The chain employs TRBV9 and TRBJ2-3; D might be TRBD2 (7 bases). With 2 bases removed from V and 3 bases from J, the gap between germline ends came to 13 bases. The CDR3 length is 15 residues. The germline V gene has CDR1 SGDLS and CDR2 YYNGEE. The CDR3 DNA sequence: TGTGCCAGCAGCGTTACGGCGGGGGCAACAGATACGCAGTATTTT. Translated, it gives CASSVTAGATDTQYF. Together with reference TRBV9 and TRBJ2-3, the CDR3 gives the full variable domain: DSGVTQTPKHLITATGQRVTLRCSPRSGDLSVYWYQQSLDQGLQFLIQYYNGEERAKGNILERFSAQQFPDLHSELNLSSLELGDSALYFCASSVTAGATDTQYFGPGTRLTVL.

The chain joins TRBV19 to TRBJ1-5; no definite D call. This CDR3 is built from 14 residues. Deletions cut 1 base from V and 3 bases from J, with 7 bases between. CDR1 LNHDA and CDR2 SQIVND come from the germline V gene (reference sequence). The CDR3 protein is CASSIGPPNQPQHF. The CDR3, as DNA: TGTGCCAGTAGTATAGGACCCCCCAATCAGCCCCAGCATTTT. Full variable domain (outside the CDR3, taken from reference TRBV19 and TRBJ1-5): DGGITQSPKYLFRKEGQNVTLSCEQNLNHDAMYWYRQDPGQGLRLIYYSQIVNDFQKGDIAEGYSVSREKKESFPLTVTSAQKNPTAFYLCASSIGPPNQPQHFGDGTRLSIL.

The chain combines TRBV30 with TRBJ2-7; no clear D. Trimming removed 3 bases at V and 1 base at J, with 7 bases between. This CDR3 comprises 12 residues. Germline CDR1 GTSNPN, CDR2 SVGIG (reference sequence). CDR3 protein: CAWRTRSYEQYF. The CDR3 nucleotides are TGTGCCTGGAGGACAAGGTCCTACGAGCAGTACTTC.

This chain uses TRBV7-9 with TRBJ2-3; TRBD2 agrees at 8 bases. CDR1 SEHNR and CDR2 FQNEAQ come from the germline V gene (reference sequence). The CDR3 consists of 15 residues. The V segment lost 3 bases and the J segment 6 bases; nucleotides outside the gene matches: 8. Here the CDR3 reads CASSFSGDESDTQYF. The CDR3, as DNA: TGTGCCAGCAGCTTTAGCGGGGACGAGAGTGATACGCAGTATTTT.

The chain has TRBV4-1 and TRBJ1-4, with 9 bases fitting TRBD1. The CDR3 length is 14 residues. Germline CDR1 is MGHRA and CDR2 is YSYEKL. The V and J ends lost 3 bases and 4 bases, in that order; junction bases with no gene match: 0. The DNA of the CDR3 is TGCGCCAGCAGCCAGGGACAGGGTAATGAAAAACTGTTTTTT. It codes for CASSQGQGNEKLFF.

This clone has just a few counts. The V and J genes are TRBV2 and TRBJ1-6; the match to TRBD1 covers 7 bases. V dropped 8 bases and J dropped 6; count of bases not matched to a gene: 4. Germline V gene data show CDR1 as SNHLY and CDR2 as FYNNEI. This CDR3 contains 13 residues. The CDR3 sequence is CASVGQTNSPLHF. The CDR3 DNA is TGTGCCAGCGTGGGACAGACTAATTCACCCCTCCACTTT. The full variable domain, its missing parts supplied by reference TRBV2 and TRBJ1-6, is EPEVTQTPSHQVTQMGQEVILRCVPISNHLYFYWYRQILGQKVEFLVSFYNNEISEKSEIFDDQFSVERPDGSNFTLKIRSTKLEDSAMYFCASVGQTNSPLHFGNGTRLTVT.

The rearrangement uses TRBV23-1 and TRBJ1-1; 7 nucleotides line up with TRBD1. TRBV23-1 is known as an ORF, though its function is uncertain. Trimming at V came to 2 bases and at J to 6 bases, leaving 3 bases not matched to a gene. This CDR3 has 13 amino acids. The CDR3 reads CASSQDRVAEAFF. The CDR3 DNA reads TGCGCCAGCAGTCAAGACAGGGTCGCTGAAGCTTTCTTT.

The chain carries TRBV9 and TRBJ2-2; D ambiguous. V was trimmed by 0 bases and J by 1 base, leaving 7 bases between them. This CDR3 spans 15 amino acids. The germline V gene has CDR1 SGDLS and CDR2 YYNGEE. The CDR3 region has the DNA TGTGCCAGCAGCGTAGGACGGCTGAACACCGGGGAGCTGTTTTTT. Its protein is CASSVGRLNTGELFF. Complete variable domain (other parts from reference TRBV9 and TRBJ2-2): DSGVTQTPKHLITATGQRVTLRCSPRSGDLSVYWYQQSLDQGLQFLIQYYNGEERAKGNILERFSAQQFPDLHSELNLSSLELGDSALYFCASSVGRLNTGELFFGEGSRLTVL.

The rearrangement links TRBV4-1 to TRBJ1-3; TRBD1 might be the D (5 bases). Germline CDR1 MGHRA, CDR2 YSYEKL. V gave up 3 bases and J gave up 4 bases, with 16 bases separating them. The CDR3 totals 16 residues. CDR3 bases: TGCGCCAGCAGCCAGCATACGTTGACAGCCGGAAACACCATATATTTT. This codes for CASSQHTLTAGNTIYF.

The V call is TRBV6-4, the J call TRBJ2-3; TRBD2 aligns across 10 bases. CDR3 length: 15 residues. V trimming: 2 bases; J trimming: 4 bases; junction bases outside the gene matches: 3. Germline V gene lookup returns CDR1 MRHNA and CDR2 SNTAGT. The CDR3 reads CASSDQSGGADTQYF. In nucleotides, the CDR3 is TGTGCCAGCAGTGACCAAAGCGGGGGGGCAGATACGCAGTATTTT.

The V gene is TRBV29-1, the J gene TRBJ2-7; a possible D gene is TRBD2 (5 bases). The germline V gene has CDR1 SQVTM and CDR2 ANQGSEA. This CDR3 is built from 15 residues. Trimming took off 0 bases at V and 2 bases at J, with 14 bases between the two ends. CDR3 nucleotides: TGCAGCGTTGAAGAGGGAGCCTCTGCTGCCTACGAGCAGTACTTC. Encoded protein: CSVEEGASAAYEQYF.

The chain joins TRBV29-1 to TRBJ2-5, with TRBD1 identical over 7 bases. Trimming at V came to 3 bases and at J to 7 bases, leaving 5 bases not matched to a gene. This CDR3 is 12 amino acids long. Germline CDR1 reads SQVTM; CDR2 reads ANQGSEA. The CDR3 nucleotides read TGCAGCGTTGAGGGACAGCCGGGGACCCAGTACTTC. It yields the protein CSVEGQPGTQYF. Variable domain in full (rest from reference TRBV29-1 and TRBJ2-5): SAVISQKPSRDICQRGTSLTIQCQVDSQVTMMFWYRQQPGQSLTLIATANQGSEATYESGFVIDKFPISRPNLTFSTLTVSNMSPEDSSIYLCSVEGQPGTQYFGPGTRLLVL.

The chain joins TRBV6-1 to TRBJ2-1, with 9 bases that match TRBD2. Losses at the gene ends were 6 bases for V and 4 bases for J; bases not matched to a gene: 7. Germline V gene lookup returns CDR1 MNHNS and CDR2 SASEGT. This CDR3 has 15 residues. CDR3 region: CASSLGTSPYNEQFF. The CDR3 bases are TGTGCCAGCAGCCTCGGGACTAGCCCGTACAATGAGCAGTTCTTC.